This T cell receptor beta chain was sequenced during a study of regulatory T cells in long-lasting Graves disease. Losses at the gene ends were 4 bases for V and 3 bases for J; bases not matched to a gene: 4. CDR1 is SGHRS, CDR2 YFSETQ, per germline. The CDR3 covers 13 residues. According to the study, TCR beta libraries were built with iRepertoire HTBI primers and CDR3-region Arm-PCR. TCRdb independently ran MiXCR on the multiplex PCR reads; one entry per CDR3 protein. Here the sample spans about 290,000 distinct CDR3 sequences, under 25% being singletons. Time point of the sample: persistent/refractory GD, antithyroid drugs over 5 years with positive TRAb. With RNA extracted from PBMCs as input, the TCR library was made. This clonotype was observed at least ten times.

This chain uses TRBV5-1 with TRBJ2-7; the match to TRBD1 covers 7 bases. The source of this sequence is a female donor with Graves disease. The specimen comprised peripheral blood mononuclear cells (PBMCs), sampled when the disease was refractory, from a patient treated with antithyroid drugs. CDR3 protein: CASSIRDSYEQYF. CDR3 coding DNA: TGCGCCAGCAGCATCCGGGACAGCTACGAGCAGTACTTC.